A few counts support the clone carrying this T cell receptor beta chain. The sample belongs to a study of beta chain features in type 1 diabetes. Expressed TCRB transcripts were sequenced because the entire RNA isolate underwent reverse transcription. Clones were read by immunoSEQ multiplex PCR, and TCRdb kept only the in-frame ones, dropping some. The table lists just over 600,000 clones, 15% to 18% of them singletons. This TCR was recovered from a man between 18 and 29 years old in good health. Material: naive CD4+ T cells from blood.

The CDR3 is CASSLVRGPNTEAFF. The CDR3 DNA follows: TGTGCCAGCAGCTTAGTAAGGGGCCCTAACACTGAAGCTTTCTTT. V usage is TRBV7-6 and J usage is TRBJ1-1; TRBD1 is a possible D gene (5 bases). The CDR3 has 15 residues. The V gene lost 1 base and the J gene lost 2 bases, with 11 bases spanning the gap. Germline CDR1 reads SGHVS; CDR2 reads FNYEAQ.